The 4 T cell receptor beta chains given below trace back to one sample, sequenced in a study of cytomegalovirus exposure and HLA in healthy donors. It was with 60 Vbeta and 13 Jbeta primers that the PCR ran. Profiled with immunoSEQ multiplex PCR; TCRdb holds only in-frame clones, not every one. Found here are more than 130,000 clones, about 76% of them singletons; the top ten hold approximately 4%. The sequencing sample was made of PBMCs. These receptors originate from a man younger than 30 in good health and CMV-seronegative.

The rearrangement uses TRBV21-1 and TRBJ1-5; TRBD1 was called by the table and not checked on the DNA. TRBV21-1 is an annotated pseudogene. The CDR3 has 14 amino acids. CDR3 region: CASSKGAGNQPQHF. The CDR3 DNA is TGTGCCAGCAGCAAAGGGGCAGGTAATCAGCCCCAGCATTTT.

This sequence joins TRBV29-1 and TRBJ1-1; tentative D call: TRBD1 (5 bases). This CDR3 has 10 residues. CDR1 and CDR2 (germline): SQVTM, ANQGSEA. The CDR3: CAGGNTEAFF. CDR3 bases: TGCGCCGGGGGTAACACTGAAGCTTTCTTT. The entire variable domain, with the rest obtained from reference TRBV29-1 and TRBJ1-1, is as follows: SAVISQKPSRDICQRGTSLTIQCQVDSQVTMMFWYRQQPGQSLTLIATANQGSEATYESGFVIDKFPISRPNLTFSTLTVSNMSPEDSSIYLCAGGNTEAFFGQGTRLTVV.

V gene TRBV14 combines with J gene TRBJ2-7; D is undetermined. There are 13 residues in the CDR3. V shed 5 bases and J shed 4 bases, with 12 bases lying between them. From germline, CDR1 is SGHDN and CDR2 FVKESK. In nucleotides, the CDR3 is TGTGCCAGCAGCTACGGGTCCCTTTACGAGCAGTACTTC. Encoded protein: CASSYGSLYEQYF.

The chain recombines TRBV4-1 with TRBJ2-7, with a possible D match to TRBD2 (5 bases). Germline values: CDR1 MGHRA, CDR2 YSYEKL. The CDR3 contains 16 residues. V dropped 3 bases and J dropped 0 bases, with 15 bases sitting between them. CDR3 nucleotides: TGCGCCAGCAGCCACCCAGCTGGAGGCTCCTCCTACGAGCAGTACTTC. Its protein product is CASSHPAGGSSYEQYF.